A single sample is the source of the 18 T cell receptor beta chains below, sequenced in a study of a mutant IDH1 vaccine in newly diagnosed glioma. The time point was: baseline, week 1 (first vaccination visit). Documented treatment: pre-vaccination baseline after standard-of-care therapy. Measured with immunoSEQ multiplex PCR; TCRdb has only the in-frame clones, and not every one. The sample has roughly 70,000 clones, 70% to 90% seen once. Material: PBMCs, obtained from a glioma patient treated with radiotherapy, temozolomide or both. These receptors were taken from a man aged 25-45 years with glioma.

This chain links TRBV2 with TRBJ1-5; TRBD1 matches at 8 bases. Trimming removed 6 bases from V and 0 bases from J; junction bases left unmatched: 7. Germline CDR1 reads SNHLY; CDR2 reads FYNNEI. The CDR3 consists of 16 residues. The CDR3 protein is CASRAGGVYSNQPQHF. CDR3 DNA: TGTGCCAGCAGAGCAGGGGGCGTTTATAGCAATCAGCCCCAGCATTTT.

The chain is built from TRBV12-1 and TRBJ2-2; TRBD1, as called in the table, went unchecked against the DNA. TRBV12-1 is a recognized pseudogene. The CDR3 is 15 residues long. DNA of the CDR3: TGTGCCAGCAGCTTTGGGGGACAGGGTGTTGGGGAGCTGTTTTTT. It encodes CASSFGGQGVGELFF.

The V call is TRBV19, the J call TRBJ2-1; 9 nucleotides match TRBD2. CDR3 length equals 18 residues. Looked up from germline, CDR1 is LNHDA and CDR2 is SQIVND (reference sequence). The V gene end was trimmed by 4 bases and the J gene end by 8 bases; junction bases not matched to a gene: 18. For the CDR3, the DNA is TGTGCCAGTAGTACCCTCCGCCCGGGCGGGGGGGCTCAGGATGAGCAGTTCTTC. Encoded protein: CASSTLRPGGGAQDEQFF.

The V call is TRBV19, the J call TRBJ2-7; 10 nucleotides match TRBD1. CDR1 is LNHDA and CDR2 is SQIVND in the germline V gene (reference sequence). CDR3 length equals 14 residues. After removal of 5 bases from V and 5 bases from J, the junction contained 6 bases not matched to a gene. CDR3 protein: CASSLGTGEHEQYF. The CDR3 DNA reads as TGTGCCAGTAGTCTCGGGACAGGGGAACACGAGCAGTACTTC.

The V call is TRBV2, the J call TRBJ1-4; unclear D gene. Trimming shortened V by 6 bases and J by 0 bases, and 11 bases separated the two germline ends. The CDR3 is made up of 15 amino acids. CDR1 is SNHLY, CDR2 FYNNEI, per germline. DNA of the CDR3: TGTGCCAGCAGCAGCCCACCTGCAACTAATGAAAAACTGTTTTTT. It yields the protein CASSSPPATNEKLFF.

The gene calls are TRBV6-1 and TRBJ1-4; 7 nucleotides agree with TRBD1. The V and J ends lost 3 bases and 3 bases, in that order; junction bases with no gene match: 4. The CDR3 covers 15 residues. CDR1 and CDR2 (germline): MNHNS, SASEGT. The CDR3 is CASSDFRGANEKLFF. The CDR3 DNA reads as TGTGCCAGCAGTGATTTCAGGGGGGCTAATGAAAAACTGTTTTTT.

This chain links TRBV6-5 with TRBJ2-7; D is undetermined. The V end lost 4 bases, the J end lost 0 bases, and 7 bases lay between the germline ends. The CDR3 is 13 amino acids. CDR1 is MNHEY, CDR2 SVGAGI, per germline. In DNA form, the CDR3 reads TGTGCCAGCAGTTTCCAGTCCTCCTACGAGCAGTACTTC. Its translation is CASSFQSSYEQYF.

The rearrangement uses TRBV5-1 and TRBJ2-3; D remains ambiguous. CDR3 length equals 14 residues. Trimming left V 5 bases short and J 0 bases short, with 10 bases between. Germline V lookup: CDR1 SGHRS, CDR2 YFSETQ. The CDR3 loop reads CASRDGPSTDTQYF. CDR3 nucleotides: TGCGCCAGCAGGGACGGCCCAAGCACAGATACGCAGTATTTT.

This sequence joins TRBV1 and TRBJ2-7; TRBD1, the table's D call, was not compared with the DNA. TRBV1 is assigned pseudogene status. This CDR3 is built from 17 residues. The CDR3 region has the DNA TGCACCAGCAGCCAGGCCCTGAGAGGGGGTAGGAGGTACGAGCAGTACTTC. Amino acids: CTSSQALRGGRRYEQYF.

The chain couples TRBV21-1 to TRBJ1-1. TRBV21-1 is assigned pseudogene status. CDR3 length: 14 residues. This CDR3 is CASSRVFMNTEAFF. The CDR3 DNA is TGTGCCAGCAGCAGGGTTTTTATGAACACTGAAGCTTTCTTT.

As for this clone: At one of its ends the junction is not consistent with the germline gene, which may arise from a read error. Other DNA sequences in this specimen translate into the identical CDR3. This chain links TRBV7-8 with TRBJ1-2, with unresolved D. Germline-derived CDR1 and CDR2 are SGHVS and FQNEAQ. This CDR3 region has 14 residues. The CDR3 sequence: CASSLDSTNYGYTF. CDR3 nucleotide sequence: TGTGCCAGCAGCTTAGATTCCACGAACTATGGCTACACCTTT.

The chain has TRBV11-3 and TRBJ2-5; D remains unclear. V gave up 4 bases and J gave up 2 bases, with 8 bases separating them. Germline values: CDR1 SGHNT, CDR2 YENEEA. CDR3 length: 13 amino acids. The CDR3 here is CASSSALQETQYF. The CDR3, as DNA: TGTGCCAGCAGCTCCGCCCTACAAGAGACCCAGTACTTC.

The V call is TRBV6-6, the J call TRBJ1-4; D is undetermined. Trimming took off 5 bases at V and 7 bases at J, with 14 bases between the two ends. The CDR3 contains 14 residues. Germline CDR1 MNHNY, CDR2 SVGAGI (reference sequence). CDR3 DNA: TGTGCCAGCAGTCCCGGGGTAAACTTTGAAAAACTGTTTTTT. Its translation is CASSPGVNFEKLFF.

In this sample, this clone turned up a few times. The chain carries TRBV29-1 and TRBJ1-2; D might be TRBD1 (5 bases). CDR1 and CDR2 from the germline V gene are SQVTM and ANQGSEA. The CDR3 spans 13 residues. Between the trimmed V and J ends, which lost 4 bases and 7 bases, there was a span of 16 bases. The CDR3 here is CSVAPLGVGGYTF. In nucleotides, the CDR3 is TGCAGCGTTGCCCCATTAGGGGTAGGTGGCTACACCTTC.

The gene calls are TRBV4-1 and TRBJ1-2; possibly TRBD1 for D (6 bases). CDR1 is MGHRA and CDR2 is YSYEKL in the germline V gene. CDR3 length: 14 residues. V was shortened by 4 bases and J by 7 bases, with 16 bases between the two germline ends. CDR3 protein: CASSPLTGSGGYTF. CDR3 DNA sequence: TGCGCCAGCAGCCCCTTAACAGGGTCCGGTGGCTACACCTTC.

This rearrangement joins TRBV27 to TRBJ1-1; no firm D call. The CDR3 totals 15 residues. Trimming took off 5 bases at V and 1 base at J, with 14 bases between the two ends. Per germline, CDR1 MNHEY and CDR2 SMNVEV (reference sequence). CDR3 nucleotides: TGTGCCAGCAGTGCCCACCCCGGACGGAACACTGAAGCTTTCTTT. Residues: CASSAHPGRNTEAFF.

Written as DNA, the CDR3 is TGTGCCAGCACCCTAGCGGGGGGGAATGGAGAGACCCAGTACTTC. Its protein product is CASTLAGGNGETQYF. The rearrangement joins TRBV7-8 to TRBJ2-5; 12 bases align to TRBD2. The CDR3 contains 15 residues. Per germline, CDR1 SGHVS and CDR2 FQNEAQ. The junction had 7 bases not matched to a gene; V was cut back by 7 bases and J by 4 bases. The entire variable domain, with the rest obtained from reference TRBV7-8 and TRBJ2-5, is as follows: GAGVSQSPRYKVAKRGQDVALRCDPISGHVSLFWYQQALGQGPEFLTYFQNEAQLDKSGLPSDRFFAERPEGSVSTLKIQRTQQEDSAVYLCASTLAGGNGETQYFGPGTRLLVL.

The chain joins TRBV18 to TRBJ1-1; D is uncertain. Germline CDR1 reads KGHSH; CDR2 reads LQKENI. With 3 bases removed from V and 2 bases from J, the gap between germline ends came to 13 bases. The CDR3 totals 15 residues. The CDR3 is CASSPVPTGNTEAFF. In DNA, the CDR3 is TGTGCCAGCTCACCTGTCCCAACGGGAAACACTGAAGCTTTCTTT.